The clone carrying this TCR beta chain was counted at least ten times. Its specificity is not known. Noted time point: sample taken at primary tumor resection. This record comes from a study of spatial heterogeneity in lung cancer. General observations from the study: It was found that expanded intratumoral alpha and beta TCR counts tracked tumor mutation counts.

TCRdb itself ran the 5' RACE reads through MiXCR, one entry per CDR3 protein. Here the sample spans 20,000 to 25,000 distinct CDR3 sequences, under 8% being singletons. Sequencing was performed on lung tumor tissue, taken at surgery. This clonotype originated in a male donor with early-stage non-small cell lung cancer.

The CDR3 here is CASSYGTFDNEQFF. The CDR3 DNA follows: TGTGCCAGCAGTTACGGGACGTTTGACAATGAGCAGTTCTTC. The rearrangement links TRBV6-6 to TRBJ2-1; D assignment may be TRBD1 or TRBD2 (5 bases each). Looked up from germline, CDR1 is MNHNY and CDR2 is SVGAGI (reference sequence). Deletions cut 2 bases from V and 5 bases from J, with 10 bases between. The CDR3 covers 14 residues.